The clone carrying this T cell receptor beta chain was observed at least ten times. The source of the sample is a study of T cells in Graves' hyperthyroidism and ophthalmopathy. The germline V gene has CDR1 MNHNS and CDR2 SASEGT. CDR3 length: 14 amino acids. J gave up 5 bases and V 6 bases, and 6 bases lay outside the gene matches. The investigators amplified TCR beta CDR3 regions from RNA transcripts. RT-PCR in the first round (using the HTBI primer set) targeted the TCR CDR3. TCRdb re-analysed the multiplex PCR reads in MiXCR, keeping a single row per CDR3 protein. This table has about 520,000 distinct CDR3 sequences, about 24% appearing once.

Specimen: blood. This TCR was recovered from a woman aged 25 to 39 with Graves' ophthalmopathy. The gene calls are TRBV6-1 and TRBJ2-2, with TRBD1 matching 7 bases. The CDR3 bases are TGTGCCAGCAGGTGGGACAGCGTAACCGGGGAGCTGTTTTTT. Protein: CASRWDSVTGELFF.